Included here is one TCR beta chain sequence, with context. The sample is drawn from a study of blood T cell repertoires in COVID-19. Whole-study context: T cells, B-cell-depleted T cells, or PBMCs supplied cDNA or gDNA.

The CDR3 loop spans 16 amino acids. The V gene's germline CDR1 is SNHLY and CDR2 FYNNEI. The trim removed 6 bases at V and 4 bases at J, leaving 12 bases unmatched. Source study methods: Quantification of nucleated cells was approximated via reference gene primer amplification. This table comes from immunoSEQ multiplex PCR, and its TCRdb copy is limited to in-frame clones, with some not included. For V, J and clone size, that table is used; D and trimming come from the DNA. This table has about 49,000 clones, approximately 95% appearing once. Sequenced input: peripheral blood. The TCR was taken from a man aged 60-69 years with COVID-19, enrolled during active disease. The V and J genes are TRBV2 and TRBJ1-1; 9 positions agree with TRBD1. The CDR3 DNA reads TGTGCCAGCAGCCGCGGACAGGGGAGGCGAGTCACTGAAGCTTTCTTT. It codes for CASSRGQGRRVTEAFF.